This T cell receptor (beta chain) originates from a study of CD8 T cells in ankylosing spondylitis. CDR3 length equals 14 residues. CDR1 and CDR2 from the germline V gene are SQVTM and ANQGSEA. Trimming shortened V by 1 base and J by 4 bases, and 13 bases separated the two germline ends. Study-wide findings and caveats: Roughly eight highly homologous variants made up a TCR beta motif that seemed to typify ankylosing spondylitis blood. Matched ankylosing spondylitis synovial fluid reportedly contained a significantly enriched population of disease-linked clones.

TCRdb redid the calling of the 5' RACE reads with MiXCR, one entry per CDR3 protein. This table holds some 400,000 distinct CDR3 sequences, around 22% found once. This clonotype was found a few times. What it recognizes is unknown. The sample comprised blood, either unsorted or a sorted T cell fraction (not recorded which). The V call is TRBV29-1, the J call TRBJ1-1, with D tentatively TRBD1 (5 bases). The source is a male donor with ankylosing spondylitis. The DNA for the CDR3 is TGCAGCGTTGAAGGGTCAGGGAAAGTCACTGAAGCTTTCTTT. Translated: CSVEGSGKVTEAFF.